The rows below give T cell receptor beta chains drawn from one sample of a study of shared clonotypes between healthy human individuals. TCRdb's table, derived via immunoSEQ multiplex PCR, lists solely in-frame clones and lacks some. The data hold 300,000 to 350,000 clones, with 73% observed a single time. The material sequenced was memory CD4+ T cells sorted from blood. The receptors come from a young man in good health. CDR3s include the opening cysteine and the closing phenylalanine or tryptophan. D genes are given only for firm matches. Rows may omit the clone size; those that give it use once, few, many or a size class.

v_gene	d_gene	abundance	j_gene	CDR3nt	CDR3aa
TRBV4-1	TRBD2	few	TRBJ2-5	TGCGCCAGCAGCCAAGGACTAGCGGGAGAGACCCAGTACTTC	CASSQGLAGETQYF
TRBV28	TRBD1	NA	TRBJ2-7	TGTGCCAGCAGTGCCACAGGGGGCGCGTTTCACTACGAGCAGTACTTC	CASSATGGAFHYEQYF
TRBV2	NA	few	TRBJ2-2	TGTGCCAGCAGTTATGCCGGGGAGCTGTTTTTT	CASSYAGELFF
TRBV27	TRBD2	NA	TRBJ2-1	TGTGCCAGCAGTCCCCGGGGGGAGGGCAGAGTGGGGCATGAGCAGTTCTTC	CASSPRGEGRVGHEQFF
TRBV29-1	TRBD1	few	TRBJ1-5	TGCAGCGCCAGGACAGGGGATCAGCCCCAGCATTTT	CSARTGDQPQHF
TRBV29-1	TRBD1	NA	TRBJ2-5	TGCAGCGTTGAAGGTGGGACAGGGGCTGAAGGGACCCAGTACTTC	CSVEGGTGAEGTQYF
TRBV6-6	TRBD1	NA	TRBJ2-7	TGTGCCAGCAGTTACTACAGGGGCTCCTACGAGCAGTACTTC	CASSYYRGSYEQYF
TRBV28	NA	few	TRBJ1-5	TGTGCCAGCAGTTTAGGGGGGTTGTTGCGGTATAGCAATCAGCCCCAGCATTTT	CASSLGGLLRYSNQPQHF
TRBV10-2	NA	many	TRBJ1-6	TGCGCCAGCTGGGGGGATAATTCACCCCTCCACTTT	CASWGDNSPLHF
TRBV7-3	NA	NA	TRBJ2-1	TGTGCCAGCAGCTCCGATCGGGTCTCCTACAATGAGCAGTTCTTC	CASSSDRVSYNEQFF
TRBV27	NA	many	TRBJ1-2	TGTGCCAGCGGAGTGGAGAACTATGGCTACACCTTC	CASGVENYGYTF
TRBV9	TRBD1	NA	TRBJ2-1	TGTGCCAGCAGCCCGAGGGGACAGGGATGGGACAATGAGCAGTTCTTC	CASSPRGQGWDNEQFF
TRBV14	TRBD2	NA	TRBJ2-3	TGTGCCAGCAGCCGGAGGACTAGCGGAACAGATACGCAGTATTTT	CASSRRTSGTDTQYF
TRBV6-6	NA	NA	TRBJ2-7	TGTGCCAGCAGTTACGGGAGATTCTACGAGCAGTACTTC	CASSYGRFYEQYF
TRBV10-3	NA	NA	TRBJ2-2	TGTGCCATCAGTGACTCTTCCGGGGAGCTGTTTTTT	CAISDSSGELFF
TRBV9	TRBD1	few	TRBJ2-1	TGTGCCAGCAGCGTATTCGACAGGGGAGGCAATGAGCAGTTCTTC	CASSVFDRGGNEQFF
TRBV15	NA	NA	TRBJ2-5	TGTGCCACCAGCAGAGTAGGCGGGGGCAGTGAGACCCAGTACTTC	CATSRVGGGSETQYF
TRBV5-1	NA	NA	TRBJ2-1	TGCGCCAGCTCAAGGACCAGGACAACCGGCTACAATGAGCAGTTCTTC	CASSRTRTTGYNEQFF
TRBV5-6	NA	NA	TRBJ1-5	TGTGCCAGCAGCTTGGGCCCTTCCACCTATGGGAGTCAGCCCCAGCATTTT	CASSLGPSTYGSQPQHF
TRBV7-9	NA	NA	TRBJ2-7	TGTGCCAGCAGCCCAGCATCTCAGGGCTCCTACGAGCAGTACTTC	CASSPASQGSYEQYF
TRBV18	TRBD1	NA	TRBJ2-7	TGTGCCAGCTCACAGGTAGGACAGGCCTCCTACGAGCAGTACTTC	CASSQVGQASYEQYF
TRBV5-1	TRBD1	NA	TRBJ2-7	TGCGCCAGCAGCTACGGACAGGACACAGGCGAGCAGTACTTC	CASSYGQDTGEQYF
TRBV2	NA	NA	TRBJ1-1	TGTGCCAGCAGTGAACTGGAGGGTTGGGGCACTGAAGCTTTCTTT	CASSELEGWGTEAFF
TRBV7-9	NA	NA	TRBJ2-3	TGTGCCAGCAGCTTAGTTCACCGACTGGGTGGGGGGCCAGATACGCAGTATTTT	CASSLVHRLGGGPDTQYF
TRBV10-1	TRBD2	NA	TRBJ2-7	TGCGCCAGCAGTGACCGGCTAGCGGGAGCTGGCGAGCAGTACTTC	CASSDRLAGAGEQYF
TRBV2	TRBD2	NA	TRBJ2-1	TGTGCCAGCAGTTTAGCGGGAGGGGTTCAGAGTGAGCAGTTCTTC	CASSLAGGVQSEQFF
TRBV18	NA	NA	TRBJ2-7	TGTGCCAGCTCAGTGGACCTGGGGGGCCAGGTCCACGAGCAGTACTTC	CASSVDLGGQVHEQYF
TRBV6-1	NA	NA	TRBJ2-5	TGTGCCAGCAGTGCCACCCGGGGCCGGGGCCAGACCCAGTACTTC	CASSATRGRGQTQYF
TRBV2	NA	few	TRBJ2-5	TGTGCCAGCAGTGAAGGCCCCTCCGGGGCGTACCAAGAGACCCAGTACTTC	CASSEGPSGAYQETQYF
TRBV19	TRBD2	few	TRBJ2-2	TGTGCCTCCCAGGGAGGGACCGGATGGGGGGAGCTGTTTTTT	CASQGGTGWGELFF
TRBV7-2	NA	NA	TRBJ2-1	TGTGCCAGCAGCTTAGTACCTCGGACCAACAATGAGCAGTTCTTC	CASSLVPRTNNEQFF
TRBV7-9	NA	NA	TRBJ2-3	TGTGCCAGCAGCTTAGTTGGGGGCACAGATACGCAGTATTTT	CASSLVGGTDTQYF
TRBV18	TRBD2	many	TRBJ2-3	TGTGCCAGCTCACCACTACAGACTAGCGGGAGATTGGATACGCAGTATTTT	CASSPLQTSGRLDTQYF
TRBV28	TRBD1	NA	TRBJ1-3	TGTGCCAGCAGTGTACAGGGGACTGGAAACACCATATATTTT	CASSVQGTGNTIYF
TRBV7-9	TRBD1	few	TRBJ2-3	TGTGCCAGCAGCCCGGACAGGGGAACAGATACGCAGTATTTT	CASSPDRGTDTQYF
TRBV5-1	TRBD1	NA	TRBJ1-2	TGCGCCAGCAGCCGAGGGACAGGGGAAACGCGTGGCTACACCTTC	CASSRGTGETRGYTF
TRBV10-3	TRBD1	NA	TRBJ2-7	TGTGCCATCAGTGAGAACAGGGGCCACGAGCAGTACTTC	CAISENRGHEQYF
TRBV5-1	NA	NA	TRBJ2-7	TGCGCCAGCAGCCGAGGGTCTAACTACGAGCAGTACTTC	CASSRGSNYEQYF
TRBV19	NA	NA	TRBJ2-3	TGTGCCAGTAGCTTGGACACCACAGATACGCAGTATTTT	CASSLDTTDTQYF
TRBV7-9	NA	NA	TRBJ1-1	TGTGCCAGCAGCTTCGTCGAGGGCACTGAAGCTTTCTTT	CASSFVEGTEAFF
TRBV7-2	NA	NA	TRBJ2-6	TGTGCCAGCAGCTTAAGCTCCTCTGGGGCCAACGTCCTGACTTTC	CASSLSSSGANVLTF
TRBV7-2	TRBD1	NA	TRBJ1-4	TGTGCCAGCAGCCCTTACAGGGGTGAGGGTGAAAAACTGTTTTTT	CASSPYRGEGEKLFF
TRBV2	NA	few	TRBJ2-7	TGTGCCAGCGGGTCAGGAGGCTCCTACGAGCAGTACTTC	CASGSGGSYEQYF
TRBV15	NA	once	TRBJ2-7	TGTGCCACCAGCAGAGATCCAGGGATCGAGCAGTACTTC	CATSRDPGIEQYF
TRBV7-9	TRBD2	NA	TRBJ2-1	TGTGCCAGCAGCTTTAGCGGGGGGAACAATGAGCAGTTCTTC	CASSFSGGNNEQFF
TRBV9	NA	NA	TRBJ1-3	TGTGCCAGCAGCGCTGGAGTTACAGGGCTGGGAGGAAACACCATATATTTT	CASSAGVTGLGGNTIYF
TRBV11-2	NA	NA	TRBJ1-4	TGTGCCAGCAACGTCGGGGGGGAGGATGAAAAACTGTTTTTT	CASNVGGEDEKLFF
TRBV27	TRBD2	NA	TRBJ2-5	TGTGCCAGCAGTCTCCCACCGGGACTAGCTTTAGAGACCCAGTACTTC	CASSLPPGLALETQYF
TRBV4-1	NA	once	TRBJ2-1	TGCGCCAGCAGCCAAGATAGGGGGGGCCACTCCTACAATGAGCAGTTCTTC	CASSQDRGGHSYNEQFF
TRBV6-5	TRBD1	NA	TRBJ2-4	TGTGCCAGCAGTCGGGACAGGCTAGCCAAAAACATTCAGTACTTC	CASSRDRLAKNIQYF